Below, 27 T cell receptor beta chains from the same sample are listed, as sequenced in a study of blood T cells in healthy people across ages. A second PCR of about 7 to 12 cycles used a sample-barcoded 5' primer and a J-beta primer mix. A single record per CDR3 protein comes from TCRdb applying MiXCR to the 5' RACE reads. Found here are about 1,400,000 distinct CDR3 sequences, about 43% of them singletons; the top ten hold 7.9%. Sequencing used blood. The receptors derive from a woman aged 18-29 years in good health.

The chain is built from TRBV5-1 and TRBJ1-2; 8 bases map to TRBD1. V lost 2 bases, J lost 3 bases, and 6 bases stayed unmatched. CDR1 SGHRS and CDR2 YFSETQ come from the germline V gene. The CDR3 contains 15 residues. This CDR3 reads CASSFAGTGDYGYTF. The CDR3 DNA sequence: TGCGCCAGCAGCTTCGCCGGGACAGGCGACTATGGCTACACCTTC.

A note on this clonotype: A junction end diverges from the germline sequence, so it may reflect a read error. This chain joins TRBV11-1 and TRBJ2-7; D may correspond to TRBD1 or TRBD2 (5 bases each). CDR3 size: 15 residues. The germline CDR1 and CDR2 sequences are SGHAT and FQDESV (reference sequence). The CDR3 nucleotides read TGTGTCAGCAGCTTAGAGGGGTCCCTCTCCTACGAGCAGTACTTC. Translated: CVSSLEGSLSYEQYF. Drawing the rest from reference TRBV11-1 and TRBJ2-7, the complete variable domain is EAEVAQSPRYKITEKSQAVAFWCDPISGHATLYWYRQILGQGPELLVQFQDESVVDDSQLPKDRFSAERLKGVDSTLKIQPAELGDSAMYLCVSSLEGSLSYEQYFGPGTRLTVT.

DNA of the CDR3: TGCAGTGCTAGTCTTCCCGGGACTGGGGAAAACATTCAGTACTTC. This translates into CSASLPGTGENIQYF. V gene TRBV20-1 combines with J gene TRBJ2-7, with D maybe TRBD2 (6 bases). The end of the DNA aligns better with TRBJ2-4, so the J call may be wrong. This CDR3 has 15 residues. Germline-derived CDR1 and CDR2 are DFQATT and SNEGSKA (reference sequence).

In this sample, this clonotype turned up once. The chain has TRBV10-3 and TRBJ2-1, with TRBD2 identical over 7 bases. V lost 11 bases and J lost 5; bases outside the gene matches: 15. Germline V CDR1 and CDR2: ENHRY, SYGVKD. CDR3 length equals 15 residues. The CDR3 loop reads CAVGGTTGSDNEQFF. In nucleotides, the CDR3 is TGTGCCGTTGGAGGGACTACCGGGTCAGACAATGAGCAGTTCTTC.

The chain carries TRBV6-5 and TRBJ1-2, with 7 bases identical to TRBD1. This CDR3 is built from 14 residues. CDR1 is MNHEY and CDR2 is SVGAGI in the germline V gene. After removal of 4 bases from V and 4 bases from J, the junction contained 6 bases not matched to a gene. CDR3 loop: CASSWDSWGYGYTF. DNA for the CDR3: TGTGCCAGCAGTTGGGACAGCTGGGGCTATGGCTACACCTTC.

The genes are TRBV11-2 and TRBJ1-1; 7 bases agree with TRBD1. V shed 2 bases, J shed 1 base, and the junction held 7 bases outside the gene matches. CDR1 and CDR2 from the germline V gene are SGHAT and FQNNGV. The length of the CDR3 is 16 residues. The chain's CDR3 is CASSLRATGRNTEAFF. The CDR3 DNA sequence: TGTGCCAGCAGCTTAAGGGCGACAGGGAGGAACACTGAAGCTTTCTTT.

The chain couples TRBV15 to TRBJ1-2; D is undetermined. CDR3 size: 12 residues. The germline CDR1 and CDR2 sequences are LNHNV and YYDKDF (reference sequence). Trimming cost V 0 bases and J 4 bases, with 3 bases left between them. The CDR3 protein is CATSRDRYGYTF. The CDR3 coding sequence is TGTGCCACCAGCAGAGATCGCTATGGCTACACCTTC.

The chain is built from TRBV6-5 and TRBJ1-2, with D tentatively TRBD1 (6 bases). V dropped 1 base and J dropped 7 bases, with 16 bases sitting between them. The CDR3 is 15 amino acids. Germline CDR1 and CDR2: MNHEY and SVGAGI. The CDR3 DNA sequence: TGTGCCAGCAGTTACTTGATGGGGGCTCGGGGTGGCTACACCTTC. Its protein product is CASSYLMGARGGYTF.

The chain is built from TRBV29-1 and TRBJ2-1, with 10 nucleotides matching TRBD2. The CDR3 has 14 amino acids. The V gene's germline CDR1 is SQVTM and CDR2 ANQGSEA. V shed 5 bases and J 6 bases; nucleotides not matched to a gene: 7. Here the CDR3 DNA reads TGCAGCGTTTCTGCTAGCGGGAGCATCAATGAGCAGTTCTTC. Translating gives CSVSASGSINEQFF.

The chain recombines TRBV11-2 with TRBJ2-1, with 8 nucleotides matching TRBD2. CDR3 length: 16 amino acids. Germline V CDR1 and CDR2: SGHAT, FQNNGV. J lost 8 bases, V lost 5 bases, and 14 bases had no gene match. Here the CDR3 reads CASSTRAGGGNYEQFF. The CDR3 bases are TGTGCCAGCAGCACTCGGGCGGGAGGAGGGAACTATGAGCAGTTCTTC.

The CDR3 DNA reads as TGTGCCATCAGTGATTTGGGCAGGGAGGAAAGCTACACCTTC. Protein: CAISDLGREESYTF. V gene TRBV10-3 combines with J gene TRBJ1-2; perhaps TRBD1 as D (5 bases). This CDR3 is built from 14 residues. The germline V gene has CDR1 ENHRY and CDR2 SYGVKD. V gave up 3 bases and J gave up 9 bases, with 17 bases separating them.

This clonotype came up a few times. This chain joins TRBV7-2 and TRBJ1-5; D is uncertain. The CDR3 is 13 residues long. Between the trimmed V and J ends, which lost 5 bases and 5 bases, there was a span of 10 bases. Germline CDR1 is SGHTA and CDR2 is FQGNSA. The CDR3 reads CASSLKGDQPQHF. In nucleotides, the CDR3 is TGTGCCAGCAGCCTAAAGGGAGATCAGCCCCAGCATTTT. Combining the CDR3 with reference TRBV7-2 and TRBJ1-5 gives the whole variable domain GAGVSQSPSNKVTEKGKDVELRCDPISGHTALYWYRQSLGQGLEFLIYFQGNSAPDKSGLPSDRFSAERTGGSVSTLTIQRTQQEDSAVYLCASSLKGDQPQHFGDGTRLSIL.

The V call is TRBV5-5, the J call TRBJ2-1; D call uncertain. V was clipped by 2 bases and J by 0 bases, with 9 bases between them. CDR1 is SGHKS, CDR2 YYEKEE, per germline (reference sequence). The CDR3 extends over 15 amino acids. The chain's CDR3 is CASSLPHSSYNEQFF. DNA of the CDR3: TGTGCCAGCAGCTTACCCCATAGCTCCTACAATGAGCAGTTCTTC.

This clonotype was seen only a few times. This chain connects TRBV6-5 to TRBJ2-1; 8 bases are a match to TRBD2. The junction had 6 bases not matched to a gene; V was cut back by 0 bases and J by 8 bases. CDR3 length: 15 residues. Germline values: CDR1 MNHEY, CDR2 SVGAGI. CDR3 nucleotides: TGTGCCAGCAGTTACTCGTTGAGCGGGAGCGATGAGCAGTTCTTC. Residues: CASSYSLSGSDEQFF.

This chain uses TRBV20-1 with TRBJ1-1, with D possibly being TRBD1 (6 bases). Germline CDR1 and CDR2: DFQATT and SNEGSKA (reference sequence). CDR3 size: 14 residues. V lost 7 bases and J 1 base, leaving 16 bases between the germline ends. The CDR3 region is CSGAPGQQNTEAFF. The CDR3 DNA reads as TGCAGTGGAGCCCCCGGACAGCAGAACACTGAAGCTTTCTTT.

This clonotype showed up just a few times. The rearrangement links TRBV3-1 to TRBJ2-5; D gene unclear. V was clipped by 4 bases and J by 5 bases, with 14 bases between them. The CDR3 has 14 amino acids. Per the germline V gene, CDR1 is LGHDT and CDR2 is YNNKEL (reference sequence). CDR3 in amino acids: CASSRDGWSETQYF. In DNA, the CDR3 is TGTGCCAGCAGCCGAGACGGTTGGTCGGAGACCCAGTACTTC.

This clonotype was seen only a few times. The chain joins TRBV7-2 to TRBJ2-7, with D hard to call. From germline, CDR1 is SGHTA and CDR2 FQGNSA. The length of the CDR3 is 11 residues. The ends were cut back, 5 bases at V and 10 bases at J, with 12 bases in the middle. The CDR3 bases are TGTGCCAGCAGCCTCGATACAACCCAGTACTTC. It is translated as CASSLDTTQYF.

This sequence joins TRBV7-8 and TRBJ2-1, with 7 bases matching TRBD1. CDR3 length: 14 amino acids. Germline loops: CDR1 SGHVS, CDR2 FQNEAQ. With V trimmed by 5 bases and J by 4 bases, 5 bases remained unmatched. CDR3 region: CASSGTGQYNEQFF. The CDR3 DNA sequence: TGTGCCAGCAGCGGAACGGGACAGTACAATGAGCAGTTCTTC.

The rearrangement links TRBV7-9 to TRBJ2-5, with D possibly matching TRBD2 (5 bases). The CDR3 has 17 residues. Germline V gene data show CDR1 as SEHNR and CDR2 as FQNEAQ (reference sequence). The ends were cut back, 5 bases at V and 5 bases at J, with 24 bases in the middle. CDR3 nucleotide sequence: TGTGCCAGCAGCCCCAATCTGCCTAGCAACCGGAGGGAGACCCAGTACTTC. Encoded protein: CASSPNLPSNRRETQYF.

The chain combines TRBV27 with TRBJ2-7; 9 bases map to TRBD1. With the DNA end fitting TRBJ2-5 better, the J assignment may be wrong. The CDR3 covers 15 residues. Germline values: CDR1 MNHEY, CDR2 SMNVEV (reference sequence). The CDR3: CASSSPGTGKETQYF. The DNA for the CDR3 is TGTGCCAGCAGTTCCCCCGGGACAGGGAAAGAGACCCAGTACTTC.

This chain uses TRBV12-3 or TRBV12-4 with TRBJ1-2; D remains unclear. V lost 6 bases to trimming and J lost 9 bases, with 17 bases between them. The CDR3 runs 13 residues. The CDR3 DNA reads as TGTGCCAGCAGCTCCGGACGGGCTTGGAGCTACACCTTC. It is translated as CASSSGRAWSYTF.

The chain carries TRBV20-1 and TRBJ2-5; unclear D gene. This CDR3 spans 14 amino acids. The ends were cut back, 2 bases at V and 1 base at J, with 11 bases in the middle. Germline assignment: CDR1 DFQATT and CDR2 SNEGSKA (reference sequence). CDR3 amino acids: CSARPLLSQETQYF. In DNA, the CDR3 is TGCAGTGCTAGACCCCTGTTGAGCCAAGAGACCCAGTACTTC.

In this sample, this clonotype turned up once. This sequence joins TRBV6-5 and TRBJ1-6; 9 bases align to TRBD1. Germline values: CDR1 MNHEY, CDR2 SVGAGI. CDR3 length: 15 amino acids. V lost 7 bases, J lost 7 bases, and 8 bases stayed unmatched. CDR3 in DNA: TGTGCCAGCACCACGACCGGGACAGGGAATTCACCCCTCCACTTT. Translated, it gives CASTTTGTGNSPLHF.

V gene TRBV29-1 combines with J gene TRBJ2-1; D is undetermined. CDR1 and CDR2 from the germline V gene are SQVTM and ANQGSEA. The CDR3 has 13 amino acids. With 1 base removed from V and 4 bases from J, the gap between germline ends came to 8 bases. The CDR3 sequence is CSVEGRLYNEQFF. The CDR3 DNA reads TGCAGCGTTGAAGGGCGACTTTACAATGAGCAGTTCTTC.

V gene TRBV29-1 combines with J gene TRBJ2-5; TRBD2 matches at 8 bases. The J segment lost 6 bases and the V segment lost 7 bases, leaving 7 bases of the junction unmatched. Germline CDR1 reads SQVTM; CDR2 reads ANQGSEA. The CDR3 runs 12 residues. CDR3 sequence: CSEVEREKTQYF. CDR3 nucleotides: TGCAGCGAGGTGGAGCGGGAGAAGACCCAGTACTTC.

The CDR3 coding sequence is TGCGCCAGCAGCTTGGCAGGACTAGCGACTGAGGACAATGAGCAGTACTTC. Encoded protein: CASSLAGLATEDNEQYF. J is TRBJ2-5 and V is TRBV5-1; TRBD2 matches 9 bases. Trimming cost V 0 bases and J 11 bases; bases outside gene matches: 17. Per the germline V gene, CDR1 is SGHRS and CDR2 is YFSETQ. This CDR3 has 17 amino acids.

The CDR3 sequence is CSVDRDRGTYEQFF. The DNA of the CDR3 is TGCAGCGTTGATAGGGACAGGGGGACCTATGAGCAGTTCTTC. The V gene is TRBV29-1, the J gene TRBJ2-1; 11 positions match TRBD1. The germline CDR1 and CDR2 sequences are SQVTM and ANQGSEA. The CDR3 is 14 residues long. V gave up 3 bases and J gave up 8 bases; unmatched junction bases: 6.